This T cell receptor beta chain is drawn from a study of regulatory T cells in long-lasting Graves disease. Study context: Antithyroid drug use was under 3 months in newly diagnosed Graves' patients. General observations from the study: There was favoring of TRBV28, TRBJ1-2 and TRBJ2-5 in persistent disease.

V dropped 3 bases and J dropped 2 bases, with 11 bases sitting between them. There are 14 residues in the CDR3. This clonotype was recorded at least ten times. Antigen unknown. Researchers made TCR beta libraries by using iRepertoire HTBI primers and running Arm-PCR on CDR3 regions. In TCRdb, the multiplex PCR reads were re-called with MiXCR into one record per CDR3 protein. The repertoire holds 300,000 to 400,000 distinct CDR3 sequences, with 18% as singletons. This sample's time point: newly diagnosed GD, antithyroid drugs for less than 3 months. Extracted PBMC RNA gave rise to the TCR library. The diagnosis of Graves' disease used American Thyroid Association guidelines. Recruitment took place at an endocrinology department in Xi'an, China.

Source: peripheral blood mononuclear cells (PBMCs), taken at new diagnosis, from a patient treated with antithyroid drugs. The source is a female donor with Graves disease. J is TRBJ2-7 and V is TRBV12-3 or TRBV12-4; D not certain. CDR3: CASSFEVMPYEQYF. CDR3 in DNA: TGTGCCAGCAGTTTCGAGGTGATGCCCTACGAGCAGTACTTC.